This T cell receptor (beta chain) was recorded in a study of Ad26.COV2.S vaccination and SARS-CoV-2 variants. As for the study in general: Donor joined the COV1001 Ad26.COV2.S trial arm. Whole-study results and caveats: Overall T cell responses may have been underestimated by the analyses of TCR breadth and depth.

Measured with immunoSEQ multiplex PCR; TCRdb has only the in-frame clones, and not every one. The sample records around 320,000 clones, about 85% being singletons. Treatment given: some 20 received Ad26.COV2.S at low or high dose, single or two shots; about five received placebo; per-sample allocation not given. Day 63 after the first vaccine or placebo injection was the time point for sampling. Germline lookup yields CDR1 SGHTS and CDR2 YDEGEE. The CDR3 is made up of 16 amino acids. The V gene end was trimmed by 2 bases and the J gene end by 5 bases; junction bases not matched to a gene: 4. Concerning this clone: Its cognate antigen is unknown.

Sequencing used peripheral blood, obtained in a trial of Ad26.COV2.S vaccine versus placebo. The receptor was isolated from a person aged 18 to 59 who received the Ad26.COV2.S COVID-19 vaccine or a placebo. The V call is TRBV5-8, the J call TRBJ2-2; 12 nucleotides line up with TRBD1. The CDR3 nucleotides are TGTGCCAGCAGCTTACCGGGACAGGGGGCGACCGGGGAGCTGTTTTTT. This sequence encodes CASSLPGQGATGELFF.